This record concerns one TCR beta chain sequence. The length of the CDR3 is 12 residues. The germline V and J ends were trimmed by 5 bases and 6 bases, with 9 bases remaining between them. This specimen comes from a study of blood T cell repertoires in COVID-19. The data were produced by immunoSEQ multiplex PCR, yet TCRdb's version contains in-frame clones alone and is incomplete. The table has roughly 79,000 clones, about 90% seen once. The chain joins TRBV12-3 or TRBV12-4 to TRBJ2-3, with D uncertain. Sequencing was done on a sample of peripheral blood. This receptor was taken from a man aged 50-60 years with active COVID-19. The chain's CDR3 is CASSTRLDTQYF. DNA for the CDR3: TGTGCCAGCAGTACCAGACTGGATACGCAGTATTTT.